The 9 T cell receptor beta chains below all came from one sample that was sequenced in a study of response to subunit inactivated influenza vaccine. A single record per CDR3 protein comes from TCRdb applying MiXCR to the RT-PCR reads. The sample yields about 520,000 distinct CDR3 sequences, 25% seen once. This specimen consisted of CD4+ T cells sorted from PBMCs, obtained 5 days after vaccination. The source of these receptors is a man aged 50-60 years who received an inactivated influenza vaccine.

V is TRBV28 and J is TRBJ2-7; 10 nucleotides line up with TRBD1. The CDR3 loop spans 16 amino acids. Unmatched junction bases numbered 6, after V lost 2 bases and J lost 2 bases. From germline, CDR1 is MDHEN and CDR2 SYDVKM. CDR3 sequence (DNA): TGTGCCAGCAGTTTACCGACCGGGACAGGGGCCTACGAGCAGTACTTC. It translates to CASSLPTGTGAYEQYF.

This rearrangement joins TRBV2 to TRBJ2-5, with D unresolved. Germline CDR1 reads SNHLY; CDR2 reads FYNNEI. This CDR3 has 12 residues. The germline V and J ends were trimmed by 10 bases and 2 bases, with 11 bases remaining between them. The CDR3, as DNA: TGTGCCACCTCGAGGCAGCAAGAGACCCAGTACTTC. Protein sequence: CATSRQQETQYF.

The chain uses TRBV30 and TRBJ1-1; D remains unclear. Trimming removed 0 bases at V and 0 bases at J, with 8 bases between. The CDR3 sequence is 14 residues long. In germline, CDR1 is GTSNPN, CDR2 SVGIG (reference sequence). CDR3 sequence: CAWSVLRLNTEAFF. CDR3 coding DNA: TGTGCCTGGAGTGTACTGAGACTGAACACTGAAGCTTTCTTT.

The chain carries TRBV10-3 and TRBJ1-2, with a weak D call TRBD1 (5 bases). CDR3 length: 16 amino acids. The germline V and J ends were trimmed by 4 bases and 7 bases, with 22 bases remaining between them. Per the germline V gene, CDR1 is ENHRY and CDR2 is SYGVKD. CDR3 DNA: TGTGCCATCAGTGCGGCCGGGACCGACCCTGCGGTTGGCTACACCTTC. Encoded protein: CAISAAGTDPAVGYTF.

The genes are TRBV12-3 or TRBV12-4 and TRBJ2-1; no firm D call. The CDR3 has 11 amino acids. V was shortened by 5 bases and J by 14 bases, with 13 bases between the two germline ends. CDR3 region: CASSLGLPEFF. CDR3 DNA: TGTGCCAGCAGTCTAGGGCTCCCGGAGTTCTTC.

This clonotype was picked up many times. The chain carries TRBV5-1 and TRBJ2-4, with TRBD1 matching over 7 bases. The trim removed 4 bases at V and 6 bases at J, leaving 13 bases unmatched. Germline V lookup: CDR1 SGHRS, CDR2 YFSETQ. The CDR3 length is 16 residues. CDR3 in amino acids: CASSQREQGFGNIQYF. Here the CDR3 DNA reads TGCGCCAGCAGCCAAAGAGAACAGGGGTTTGGAAACATTCAGTACTTC.

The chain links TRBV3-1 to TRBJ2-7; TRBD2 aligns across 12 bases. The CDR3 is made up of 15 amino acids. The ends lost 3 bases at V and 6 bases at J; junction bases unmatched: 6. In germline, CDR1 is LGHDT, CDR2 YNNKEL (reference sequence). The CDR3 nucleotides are TGTGCCAGCAGCCAGAGACTAGCGGGAGTTGGCGAGCAGTACTTC. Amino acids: CASSQRLAGVGEQYF.

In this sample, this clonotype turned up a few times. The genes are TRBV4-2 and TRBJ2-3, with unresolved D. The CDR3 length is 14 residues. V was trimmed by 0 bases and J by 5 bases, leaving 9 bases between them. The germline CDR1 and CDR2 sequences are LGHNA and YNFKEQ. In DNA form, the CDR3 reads TGTGCCAGCAGCCAAGAACGTGGGTTAGATACGCAGTATTTT. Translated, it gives CASSQERGLDTQYF.

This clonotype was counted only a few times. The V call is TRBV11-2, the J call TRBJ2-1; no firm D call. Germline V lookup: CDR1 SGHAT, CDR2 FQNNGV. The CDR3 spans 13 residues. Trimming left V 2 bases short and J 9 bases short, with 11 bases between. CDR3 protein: CASSLFAVGEQFF. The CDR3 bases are TGTGCCAGCAGCTTATTCGCAGTGGGTGAGCAGTTCTTC.